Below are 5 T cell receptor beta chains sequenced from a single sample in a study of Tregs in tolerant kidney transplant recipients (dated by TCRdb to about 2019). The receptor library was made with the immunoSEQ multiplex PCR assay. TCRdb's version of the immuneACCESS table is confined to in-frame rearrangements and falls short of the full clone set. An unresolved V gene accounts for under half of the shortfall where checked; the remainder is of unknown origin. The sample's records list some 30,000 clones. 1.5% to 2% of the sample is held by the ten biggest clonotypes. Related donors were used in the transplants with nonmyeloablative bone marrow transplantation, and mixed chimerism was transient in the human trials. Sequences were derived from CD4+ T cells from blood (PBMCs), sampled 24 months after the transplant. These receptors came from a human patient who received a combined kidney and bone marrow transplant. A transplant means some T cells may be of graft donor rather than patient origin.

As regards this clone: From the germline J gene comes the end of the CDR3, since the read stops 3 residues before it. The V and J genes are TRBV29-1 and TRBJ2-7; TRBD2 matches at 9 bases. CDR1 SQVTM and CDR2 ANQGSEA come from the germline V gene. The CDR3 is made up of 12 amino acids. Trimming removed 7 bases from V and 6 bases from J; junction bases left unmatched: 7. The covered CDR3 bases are TGCAGCGCCCTCCAGCGGGGGGTCGAG. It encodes CSALQRGVE. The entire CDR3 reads CSALQRGVEQYF.

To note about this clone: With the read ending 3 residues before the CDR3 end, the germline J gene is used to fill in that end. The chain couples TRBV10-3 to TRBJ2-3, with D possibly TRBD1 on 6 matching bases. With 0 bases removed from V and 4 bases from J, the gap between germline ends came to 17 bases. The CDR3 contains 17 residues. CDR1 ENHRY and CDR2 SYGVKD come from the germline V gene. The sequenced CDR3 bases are TGTGCCATCAGTGAGTCCCCCGGTACAGGGTGGGCAGATACG. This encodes CAISESPGTGWADT. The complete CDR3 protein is CAISESPGTGWADTQYF.

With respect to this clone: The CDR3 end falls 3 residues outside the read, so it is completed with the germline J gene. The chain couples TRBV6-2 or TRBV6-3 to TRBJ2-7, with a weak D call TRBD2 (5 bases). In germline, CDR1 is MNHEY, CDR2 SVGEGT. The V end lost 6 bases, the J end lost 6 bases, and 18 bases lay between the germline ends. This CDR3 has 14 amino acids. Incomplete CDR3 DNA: TGTGCCAGCAGCGTGGACTTGCGTGGATTCGAG. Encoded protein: CASSVDLRGFE. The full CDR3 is CASSVDLRGFEQYF.

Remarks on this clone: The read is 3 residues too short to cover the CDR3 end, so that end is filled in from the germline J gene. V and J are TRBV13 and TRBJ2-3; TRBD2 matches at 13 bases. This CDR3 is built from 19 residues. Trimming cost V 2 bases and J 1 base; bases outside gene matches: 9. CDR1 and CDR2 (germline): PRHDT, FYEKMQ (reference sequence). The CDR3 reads CASSLTSGRAKLGTDTQYF. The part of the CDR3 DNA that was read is TGTGCCAGCAGCTTAACTAGCGGGAGGGCCAAACTGGGCACAGATACG.

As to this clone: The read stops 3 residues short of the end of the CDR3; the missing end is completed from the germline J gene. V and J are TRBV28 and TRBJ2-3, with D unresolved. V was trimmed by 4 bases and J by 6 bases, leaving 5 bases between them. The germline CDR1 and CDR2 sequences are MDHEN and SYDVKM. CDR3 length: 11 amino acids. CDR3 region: CASSSRDTQYF. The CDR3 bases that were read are TGTGCCAGCAGTTCTAGGGATACG.